The subject of this entry is one T cell receptor (beta chain). Its matching antigen is unknown. The entry originates in a study of cytomegalovirus exposure and HLA in healthy donors. In the study overall: Prior work identified 95 million to 120 million unique TCR beta sequences in some 200 million T cells. Notes on the study in general: The dataset shows that most TCR sequences were rare, while some public TCRs occurred in many donors.

The PCR was carried out with 60 Vbeta primers and 13 Jbeta primers. Assay used: immunoSEQ multiplex PCR; TCRdb lists only in-frame clones, some missing. The repertoire consists of over 120,000 clones, with roughly 82% occurring once and the leading ten covering over 6%. Per the germline V gene, CDR1 is MNHNS and CDR2 is SASEGT. The CDR3 loop spans 14 amino acids. The V gene lost 5 bases and the J gene lost 2 bases, with 13 bases spanning the gap. The sequence derives from a man aged 25 to 40 in good health and CMV-seronegative. The rearrangement joins TRBV6-1 to TRBJ2-7; a possible D gene is TRBD2 (6 bases). Material for sequencing was PBMCs. The CDR3 DNA follows: TGTGCCAGCAGTTTCCCGGGAGATACCTACGAGCAGTACTTC. Its protein product is CASSFPGDTYEQYF.